The 24 T cell receptor beta chains in this list originate from one sample, sequenced in a study of T cells in Graves' hyperthyroidism and ophthalmopathy. Template material for amplifying TCR beta CDR3 regions consisted of RNA transcripts. During a first-round RT-PCR of the TCR CDR3, the HTBI primer set was used. TCRdb re-called the multiplex PCR reads with MiXCR, one entry per CDR3 protein. The table records roughly 400,000 distinct CDR3 sequences, approximately 25% of them present only once. Specimen: blood. The receptors come from a man in his fifties with Graves' hyperthyroidism.

J is TRBJ2-2 and V is TRBV18; 10 bases align to TRBD2. The germline gives CDR1 KGHSH, CDR2 LQKENI. The length of the CDR3 is 16 residues. The trim removed 4 bases at V and 1 base at J, leaving 3 bases unmatched. CDR3 protein: CASSRGTSVNTGELFF. The CDR3 DNA reads as TGTGCCAGCTCACGGGGGACTAGCGTGAACACCGGGGAGCTGTTTTTT.

This clonotype has a handful of counts. This chain joins TRBV6-5 and TRBJ1-3, with a possible D match to TRBD1 (5 bases). Germline-derived CDR1 and CDR2 are MNHEY and SVGAGI. The CDR3 has 16 amino acids. Trimming shortened V by 2 bases and J by 3 bases, and 14 bases separated the two germline ends. The CDR3 DNA reads TGTGCCAGCAGTTACGGGGGACTTTCTGGTGGAAACACCATATATTTT. Encoded protein: CASSYGGLSGGNTIYF.

The sample holds a few counts of this clonotype. This chain links TRBV6-5 with TRBJ2-2; unclear D gene. Trimming removed 0 bases at V and 8 bases at J, with 7 bases between. CDR1 and CDR2 from the germline V gene are MNHEY and SVGAGI. The CDR3 is 13 amino acids. The CDR3: CASSYSMGGELFF. CDR3 bases: TGTGCCAGCAGTTACTCGATGGGTGGGGAGCTGTTTTTT.

This clonotype was counted only a few times. One end of the junction does not line up with germline, which may come from a read error. The chain couples TRBV28 to TRBJ2-7; D is tentatively TRBD1 or TRBD2 (5 bases each). CDR3 size: 12 residues. Per germline, CDR1 MDHEN and CDR2 SYDVKM. In nucleotides, the CDR3 is TGTGCCAGCAGTCCTCCCAGGTTGGGACCGAACTTC. It codes for CASSPPRLGPNF.

This clonotype was observed a handful of times. The genes are TRBV12-3 or TRBV12-4 and TRBJ2-2, with a tentative D call TRBD1 (5 bases). The CDR3 consists of 14 residues. V lost 5 bases, J lost 5 bases, and 12 bases lay in between. The CDR3: CASSREAGTGELFF. DNA of the CDR3: TGTGCCAGCAGTCGAGAGGCAGGGACCGGGGAGCTGTTTTTT.

The genes are TRBV7-9 and TRBJ2-1; TRBD2 aligns across 14 bases. CDR1 SEHNR and CDR2 FQNEAQ come from the germline V gene (reference sequence). The CDR3 has 17 residues. V shed 3 bases and J 3 bases; nucleotides not matched to a gene: 4. CDR3: CASSFRTSGRFYNEQFF. The DNA for the CDR3 is TGTGCCAGCAGCTTCAGGACTAGCGGGAGGTTCTACAATGAGCAGTTCTTC. The whole variable domain, remainder taken from reference TRBV7-9 and TRBJ2-1, is DTGVSQNPRHKITKRGQNVTFRCDPISEHNRLYWYRQTLGQGPEFLTYFQNEAQLEKSRLLSDRFSAERPKGSFSTLEIQRTEQGDSAMYLCASSFRTSGRFYNEQFFGPGTRLTVL.

The J gene is TRBJ2-2, the V gene TRBV28; TRBD1 matches 7 bases. The CDR3 has 17 residues. V lost 10 bases and J lost 3; bases outside the gene matches: 17. Germline CDR1 and CDR2: MDHEN and SYDVKM. The CDR3 loop reads CATFPDRDREHTGELFF. As DNA, the CDR3 is TGTGCCACGTTTCCCGACCGGGACAGAGAACACACCGGGGAGCTGTTTTTT.

This sequence joins TRBV20-1 and TRBJ2-2; D is ambiguous. The CDR3 is 13 residues long. With 6 bases removed from V and 1 base from J, the gap between germline ends came to 9 bases. Per germline, CDR1 DFQATT and CDR2 SNEGSKA (reference sequence). CDR3: CSAVDGNTGELFF. The CDR3 nucleotides read TGCAGTGCGGTAGACGGGAACACCGGGGAGCTGTTTTTT.

The chain uses TRBV12-3 or TRBV12-4 and TRBJ2-7; 7 bases are a match to TRBD2. This CDR3 spans 15 amino acids. The V segment lost 2 bases and the J segment 3 bases; nucleotides outside the gene matches: 7. CDR3 protein: CASSLKGLAVYEQYF. CDR3 nucleotide sequence: TGTGCCAGCAGTTTAAAAGGCCTAGCGGTCTACGAGCAGTACTTC.

The DNA of the CDR3 is TGCGCCAGCAGCCAGACAGGGGGAAGGGAGACCCAGTACTTC. Amino acids: CASSQTGGRETQYF. This chain connects TRBV4-1 to TRBJ2-5; 9 bases are a match to TRBD1. Trimming at V came to 3 bases and at J to 5 bases, leaving 4 bases not matched to a gene. The CDR3 runs to 14 residues. CDR1 is MGHRA, CDR2 YSYEKL, per germline.

This sequence joins TRBV30 and TRBJ2-7; D not resolved. The CDR3 is 13 residues long. V was cut by 4 bases and J by 2 bases, with 12 bases left in between. The germline CDR1 and CDR2 sequences are GTSNPN and SVGIG (reference sequence). DNA for the CDR3: TGTGCCTGGACAGAAGGTGGGACCTACGAGCAGTACTTC. It yields the protein CAWTEGGTYEQYF.

With regard to this clonotype: Relative to the germline gene, one junction end is altered; a read error may explain this. The CDR3 bases are TGTGCCAGCGGCTTTGGCGGGAGTCTCGACAATGAGCAGTTCTTC. Protein sequence: CASGFGGSLDNEQFF. The J gene is TRBJ2-1, the V gene TRBV7-9; TRBD2 aligns across 7 bases. CDR3 length: 15 amino acids. Per germline, CDR1 SEHNR and CDR2 FQNEAQ (reference sequence).

J is TRBJ2-3 and V is TRBV10-1; no definite D call. Germline V lookup: CDR1 WNHNN, CDR2 SYGVQD (reference sequence). The V gene lost 0 bases and the J gene lost 4 bases, with 8 bases spanning the gap. CDR3 length: 14 amino acids. The CDR3 loop is CASSESVEADTQYF. The CDR3 DNA reads as TGCGCCAGCAGTGAGTCGGTCGAAGCAGATACGCAGTATTTT.

This chain links TRBV29-1 with TRBJ2-7; D gene uncertain. The V and J ends lost 4 bases and 2 bases respectively, with 9 bases between them. Germline assignment: CDR1 SQVTM and CDR2 ANQGSEA. This CDR3 has 12 residues. CDR3 sequence (DNA): TGCAGCGTTGGTTTACAAGCCTACGAGCAGTACTTC. The encoded protein is CSVGLQAYEQYF.

This chain uses TRBV14 with TRBJ1-2; TRBD1 is a possible D gene (6 bases). Germline CDR1 SGHDN, CDR2 FVKESK. CDR3 size: 15 residues. Trimming shortened V by 4 bases and J by 5 bases, and 17 bases separated the two germline ends. CDR3 protein: CASSLHRDSSYGYTF. CDR3 DNA sequence: TGTGCCAGCAGCCTACACAGGGATTCTTCTTATGGCTACACCTTC.

The rearrangement links TRBV29-1 to TRBJ1-1; 7 bases are a match to TRBD1. J was trimmed by 3 bases and V by 6 bases; bases with no gene match: 4. Looked up from germline, CDR1 is SQVTM and CDR2 is ANQGSEA. CDR3 length: 12 residues. DNA of the CDR3: TGCAGCGTCCGGGACAGCTACACTGAAGCTTTCTTT. It specifies CSVRDSYTEAFF.

This clonotype came up many times. The rearrangement links TRBV5-1 to TRBJ2-3; 14 bases fit TRBD2. This CDR3 is 15 amino acids long. Germline CDR1 SGHRS, CDR2 YFSETQ. V was pared by 5 bases and J by 5 bases, with 4 bases of the junction left unmatched. The CDR3 reads CASRPTSGRVDTQYF. For the CDR3, the DNA is TGCGCCAGCAGGCCGACTAGCGGGAGGGTAGATACGCAGTATTTT.

The sample holds a few counts of this clonotype. The chain recombines TRBV19 with TRBJ2-5; 8 bases are a match to TRBD1. V trimming: 4 bases; J trimming: 1 base; junction bases outside the gene matches: 11. CDR1 LNHDA and CDR2 SQIVND come from the germline V gene (reference sequence). The CDR3 has 17 residues. DNA for the CDR3: TGTGCCAGTAGTACCCTATTCAGGGGGCCGACCCAAGAGACCCAGTACTTC. This translates into CASSTLFRGPTQETQYF.

This clonotype was seen a few times. The chain recombines TRBV7-3 with TRBJ1-2; D unresolved. Trimming took off 5 bases at V and 4 bases at J, with 17 bases between the two ends. Germline CDR1 reads SGHTA; CDR2 reads FQGTGA. CDR3 length: 15 amino acids. The CDR3 spells CASSRLEGQAYGYTF. CDR3 DNA sequence: TGTGCCAGCAGCCGCCTTGAGGGCCAGGCCTATGGCTACACCTTC. Using reference TRBV7-3 and TRBJ1-2 for the parts outside the CDR3, the full variable domain is GAGVSQTPSNKVTEKGKYVELRCDPISGHTALYWYRQSLGQGPEFLIYFQGTGAADDSGLPNDRFFAVRPEGSVSTLKIQRTERGDSAVYLCASSRLEGQAYGYTFGSGTRLTVV.

V usage is TRBV19 and J usage is TRBJ2-7; the match to TRBD1 covers 8 bases. CDR3 length equals 14 residues. Unmatched junction bases numbered 5, after V lost 5 bases and J lost 2 bases. Germline V CDR1 and CDR2: LNHDA, SQIVND (reference sequence). Written as DNA, the CDR3 is TGTGCCAGTAGTGTCGGGACAGGTACCTACGAGCAGTACTTC. Encoded protein: CASSVGTGTYEQYF.

This clonotype was recorded many times. This chain joins TRBV12-3 or TRBV12-4 and TRBJ2-7; tentative D call: TRBD2 (6 bases). Trimming pared 3 bases from V and 5 bases from J, leaving 8 bases between. CDR3 length: 12 residues. In DNA, the CDR3 is TGTGCCAGCAGTTTTCGCGGGAACGAGCAGTACTTC. As protein: CASSFRGNEQYF.

The table lists this clonotype with a few counts. This chain uses TRBV19 with TRBJ1-1; D may be TRBD1 (6 bases). Trimming took off 6 bases at V and 1 base at J, with 18 bases between the two ends. The V gene's germline CDR1 is LNHDA and CDR2 SQIVND (reference sequence). This CDR3 is built from 16 residues. CDR3 region: CASSPASGVGNTEAFF. In nucleotides, the CDR3 is TGTGCCAGTAGCCCCGCCTCAGGGGTGGGGAACACTGAAGCTTTCTTT.

V usage is TRBV11-2 and J usage is TRBJ1-2; 7 nucleotides align to TRBD1. Germline V CDR1 and CDR2: SGHAT, FQNNGV. V lost 1 base to trimming and J lost 5 bases; unmatched junction nucleotides: 4. This CDR3 spans 14 amino acids. CDR3 sequence (DNA): TGTGCCAGCAGCTTAGGTGGGACAGTATATGGCTACACCTTC. The encoded protein is CASSLGGTVYGYTF.

The CDR3 spells CASSGLGEQYF. In nucleotides, the CDR3 is TGTGCCAGCAGCGGACTGGGGGAGCAGTACTTC. The chain couples TRBV2 to TRBJ2-7; possibly TRBD2 for D (5 bases). V was cut by 6 bases and J by 7 bases, with 10 bases left in between. This CDR3 comprises 11 residues. Per germline, CDR1 SNHLY and CDR2 FYNNEI.